This T cell receptor (beta chain) was observed in a study of blood T cell repertoires in COVID-19. Across the study: The United States, Italy and Spain provided the acute and convalescent COVID-19 samples. Nucleic acid was either cDNA or gDNA, and it came from T cells, B-cell-depleted T cells, or PBMCs.

The table lists this clone with a count of one. As processed by the authors: Amplifying reference gene primers gave estimates of nucleated cell counts. The method was immunoSEQ multiplex PCR; TCRdb's version includes in-frame clones alone and lacks a portion of them. V, J and clone size were drawn from that table, and D and trimming were deduced from the DNA. The sample lists about 140,000 clones, almost 90% occurring once. CDR3 length: 18 residues. Germline CDR1 and CDR2: LGHNA and YNFKEQ. V was clipped by 0 bases and J by 0 bases, with 15 bases between them. The chain employs TRBV4-2 and TRBJ1-3, with D perhaps TRBD1 (5 bases). This receptor was obtained from a woman aged 60-75 years with acute or convalescent COVID-19. The sample taken for sequencing was peripheral blood. The CDR3 sequence: CASSQEGASGLSGNTIYF. DNA for the CDR3: TGTGCCAGCAGCCAAGAAGGGGCTTCGGGTCTCTCTGGAAACACCATATATTTT.